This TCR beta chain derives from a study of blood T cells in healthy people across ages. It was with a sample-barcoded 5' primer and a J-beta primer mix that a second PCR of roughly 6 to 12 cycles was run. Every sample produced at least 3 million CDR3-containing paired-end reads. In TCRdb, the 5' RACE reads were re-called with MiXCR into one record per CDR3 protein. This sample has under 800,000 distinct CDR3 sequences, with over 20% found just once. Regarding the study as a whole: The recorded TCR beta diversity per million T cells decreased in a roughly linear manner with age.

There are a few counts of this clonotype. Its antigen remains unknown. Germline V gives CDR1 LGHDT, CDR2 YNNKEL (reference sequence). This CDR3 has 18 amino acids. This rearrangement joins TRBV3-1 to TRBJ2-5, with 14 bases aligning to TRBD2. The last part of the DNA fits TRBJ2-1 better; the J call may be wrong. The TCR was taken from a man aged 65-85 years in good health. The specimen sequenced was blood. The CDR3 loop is CASSQASGTSGSGNEQFF. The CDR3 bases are TGTGCCAGCAGCCAAGCCTCCGGGACTAGCGGGAGTGGTAATGAGCAGTTCTTC.